This T cell receptor (beta chain) was found in a study of blood T cell repertoires in COVID-19. For the study at large: The analysed material was cDNA or gDNA that came from T cells, B-cell-depleted T cells, or PBMCs.

The method was immunoSEQ multiplex PCR; TCRdb's version includes in-frame clones alone and lacks a portion of them. The sample has 95,000 to 100,000 clones, around 88% seen once. The germline V gene encodes CDR1 MNHEY and CDR2 SVGEGT. Trimming took off 6 bases at V and 5 bases at J, with 17 bases between the two ends. The CDR3 covers 15 residues. Sequencing was carried out using peripheral blood. This TCR came from a man at least 80 years old with acute or convalescent COVID-19. The chain has TRBV6-2 or TRBV6-3 and TRBJ2-1; D uncertain. CDR3 nucleotides: TGTGCCAGCAGCGTTCATTCATTAAGCAACAATGAGCAGTTCTTC. It codes for CASSVHSLSNNEQFF.